This T cell receptor (beta chain) was sequenced in a study of T-cell memory formation after mild COVID-19. Study overall: The TCR clusters were mostly specific to one donor. Broader study findings: Clones that contracted from day 15 to 85 were balanced CD4/CD8, while later expanders leaned CD4+.

As for this clonotype: Antigen unknown.

It was 5'RACE with constant-segment primers that produced the TCR alpha and TCR beta cDNA libraries, which carried sample barcodes and UMIs. TCRdb itself ran the 5' RACE reads through MiXCR, one entry per CDR3 protein. Here the sample spans 530,000 or so distinct CDR3 sequences, approximately 15% being singletons. CDR3 size: 14 residues. CDR1 is DFQATT, CDR2 SNEGSKA, per germline (reference sequence). V lost 4 bases, J lost 3 bases, and 14 bases lay in between. This TCR derives from an adult woman who had mild COVID-19 (a few samples of this study predate the infection). Cell type and time point are not known. The material sequenced was PBMCs or a T cell subset sorted from them (not recorded which). The rearrangement uses TRBV20-1 and TRBJ2-3; D may correspond to TRBD1 or TRBD2 (5 bases each). The CDR3 protein is CSAMGVSRTDTQYF. In DNA form, the CDR3 reads TGCAGTGCTATGGGGGTCAGTAGAACAGATACGCAGTATTTT.